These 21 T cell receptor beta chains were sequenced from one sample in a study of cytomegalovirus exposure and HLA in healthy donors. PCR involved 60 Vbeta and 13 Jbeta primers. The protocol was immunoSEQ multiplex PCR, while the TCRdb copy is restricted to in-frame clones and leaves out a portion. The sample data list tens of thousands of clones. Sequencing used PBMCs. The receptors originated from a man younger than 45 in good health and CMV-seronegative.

In DNA form, the CDR3 reads TGTGCCATCAGGGCGGGAGGGAGCACAGATACGCAGTATTTT. Translated, it gives CAIRAGGSTDTQYF. The chain joins TRBV10-3 to TRBJ2-3, with TRBD2 matching over 9 bases. Per the germline V gene, CDR1 is ENHRY and CDR2 is SYGVKD. The CDR3 has 14 residues. The junction had 1 base not matched to a gene; V was cut back by 6 bases and J by 0 bases.

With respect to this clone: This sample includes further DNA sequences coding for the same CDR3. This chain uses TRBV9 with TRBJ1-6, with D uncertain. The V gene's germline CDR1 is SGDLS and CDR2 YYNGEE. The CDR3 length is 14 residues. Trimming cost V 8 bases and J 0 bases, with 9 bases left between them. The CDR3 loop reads CASSESSYNSPLHF. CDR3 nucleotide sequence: TGTGCCAGTTCGGAGAGCTCCTATAATTCACCCCTCCACTTT.

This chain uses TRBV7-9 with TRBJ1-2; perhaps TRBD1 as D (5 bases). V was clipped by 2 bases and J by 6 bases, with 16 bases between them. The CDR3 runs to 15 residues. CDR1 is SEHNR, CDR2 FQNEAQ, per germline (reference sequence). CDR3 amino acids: CASSLIPGQGDGYTF. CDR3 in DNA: TGTGCCAGCAGCTTAATTCCGGGCCAGGGCGATGGCTACACCTTC. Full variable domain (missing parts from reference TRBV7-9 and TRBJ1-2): DTGVSQNPRHKITKRGQNVTFRCDPISEHNRLYWYRQTLGQGPEFLTYFQNEAQLEKSRLLSDRFSAERPKGSFSTLEIQRTEQGDSAMYLCASSLIPGQGDGYTFGSGTRLTVV.

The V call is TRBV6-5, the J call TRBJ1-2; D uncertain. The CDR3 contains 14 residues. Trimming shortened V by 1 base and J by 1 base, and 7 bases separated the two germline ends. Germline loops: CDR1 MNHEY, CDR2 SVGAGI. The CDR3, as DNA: TGTGCCAGCAGTTACTTCCCCGGTAACTATGGCTACACCTTC. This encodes CASSYFPGNYGYTF.

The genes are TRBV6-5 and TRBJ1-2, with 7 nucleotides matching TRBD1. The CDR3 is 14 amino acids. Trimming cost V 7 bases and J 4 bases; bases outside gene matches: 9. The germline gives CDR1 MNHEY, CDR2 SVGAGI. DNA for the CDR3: TGTGCCAGCACCAAAGCTGGGACAGCCTATGGCTACACCTTC. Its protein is CASTKAGTAYGYTF.

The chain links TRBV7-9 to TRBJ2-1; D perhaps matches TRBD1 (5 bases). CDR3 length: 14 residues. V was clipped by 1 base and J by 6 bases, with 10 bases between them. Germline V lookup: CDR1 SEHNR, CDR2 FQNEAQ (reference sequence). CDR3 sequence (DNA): TGTGCCAGCAGCTTAGAGAGAAGGGGCAATGAGCAGTTCTTC. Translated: CASSLERRGNEQFF.

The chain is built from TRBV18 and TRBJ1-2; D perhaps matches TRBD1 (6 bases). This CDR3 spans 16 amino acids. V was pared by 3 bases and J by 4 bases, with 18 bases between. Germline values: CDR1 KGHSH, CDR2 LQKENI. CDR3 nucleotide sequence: TGTGCCAGCTCACCTGGGGACAAGGGTTTCAGCTATGGCTACACCTTC. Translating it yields CASSPGDKGFSYGYTF. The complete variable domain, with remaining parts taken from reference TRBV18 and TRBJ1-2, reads NAGVMQNPRHLVRRRGQEARLRCSPMKGHSHVYWYRQLPEEGLKFMVYLQKENIIDESGMPKERFSAEFPKEGPSILRIQQVVRGDSAAYFCASSPGDKGFSYGYTFGSGTRLTVV.

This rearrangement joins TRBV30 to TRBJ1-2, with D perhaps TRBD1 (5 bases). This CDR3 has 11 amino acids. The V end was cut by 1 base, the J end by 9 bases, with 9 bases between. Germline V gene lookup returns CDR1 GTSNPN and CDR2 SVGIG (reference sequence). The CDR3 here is CAWSGQSSYTF. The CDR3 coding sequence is TGTGCCTGGAGTGGACAGTCCAGCTACACCTTC. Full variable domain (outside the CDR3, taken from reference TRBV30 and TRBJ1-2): SQTIHQWPATLVQPVGSPLSLECTVEGTSNPNLYWYRQAAGRGLQLLFYSVGIGQISSEVPQNLSASRPQDRQFILSSKKLLLSDSGFYLCAWSGQSSYTFGSGTRLTVV.

CDR3 loop: CASSFLGRRGGYTF. As DNA, the CDR3 is TGTGCCAGCAGTTTCCTCGGGAGGCGTGGTGGCTACACCTTC. The chain carries TRBV6-5 and TRBJ1-2; no firm D call. This CDR3 contains 14 residues. The germline V and J ends were trimmed by 4 bases and 7 bases, with 16 bases remaining between them. CDR1 and CDR2 (germline): MNHEY, SVGAGI.

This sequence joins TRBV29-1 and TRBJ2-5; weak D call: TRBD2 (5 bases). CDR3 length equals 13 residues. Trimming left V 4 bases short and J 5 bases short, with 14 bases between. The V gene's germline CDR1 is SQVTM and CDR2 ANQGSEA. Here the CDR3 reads CSVGEGVGETQYF. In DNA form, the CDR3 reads TGCAGCGTTGGAGAGGGAGTGGGGGAGACCCAGTACTTC.

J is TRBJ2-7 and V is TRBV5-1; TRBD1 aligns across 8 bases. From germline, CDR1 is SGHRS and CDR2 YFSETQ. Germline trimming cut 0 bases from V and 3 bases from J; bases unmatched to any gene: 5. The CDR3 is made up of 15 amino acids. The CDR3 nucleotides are TGCGCCAGCAGCTTGGCTTCAGGGGGCGTCTACGAGCAGTACTTC. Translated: CASSLASGGVYEQYF.

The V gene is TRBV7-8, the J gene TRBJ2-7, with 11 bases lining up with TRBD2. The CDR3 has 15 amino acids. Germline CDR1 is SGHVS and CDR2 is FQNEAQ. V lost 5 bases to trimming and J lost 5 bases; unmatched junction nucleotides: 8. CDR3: CASSHRLAGKHEQYF. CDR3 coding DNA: TGTGCCAGCAGCCACAGACTAGCGGGAAAGCACGAGCAGTACTTC.

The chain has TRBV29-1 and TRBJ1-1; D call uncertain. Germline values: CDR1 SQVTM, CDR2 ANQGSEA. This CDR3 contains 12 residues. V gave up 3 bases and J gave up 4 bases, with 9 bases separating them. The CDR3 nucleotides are TGCAGCGTTGATTCGCTCGGCACTGAAGCTTTCTTT. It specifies CSVDSLGTEAFF.

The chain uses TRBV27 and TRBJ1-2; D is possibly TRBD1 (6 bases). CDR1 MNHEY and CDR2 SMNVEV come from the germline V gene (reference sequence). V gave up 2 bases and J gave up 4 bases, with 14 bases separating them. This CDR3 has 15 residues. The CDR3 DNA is TGTGCCAGCAGTTTACTAGGGGGAGGGGGCTATGGCTACACCTTC. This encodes CASSLLGGGGYGYTF.

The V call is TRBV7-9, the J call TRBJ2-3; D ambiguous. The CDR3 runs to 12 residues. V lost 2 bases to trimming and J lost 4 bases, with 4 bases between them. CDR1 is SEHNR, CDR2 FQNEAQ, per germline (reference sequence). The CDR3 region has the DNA TGTGCCAGCAGCTTACTAGCAGATACGCAGTATTTT. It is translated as CASSLLADTQYF.

The CDR3 coding sequence is TGCGCCAGCAGCCAAGAAATGGGGCTTGGGACAGGGACCTACGAGCAGTACTTC. Encoded protein: CASSQEMGLGTGTYEQYF. The chain has TRBV4-3 and TRBJ2-7, with 9 positions matching TRBD1. The germline V gene has CDR1 LGHNA and CDR2 YSLEER. V lost 0 bases and J lost 2; bases outside the gene matches: 11. The CDR3 has 18 residues.

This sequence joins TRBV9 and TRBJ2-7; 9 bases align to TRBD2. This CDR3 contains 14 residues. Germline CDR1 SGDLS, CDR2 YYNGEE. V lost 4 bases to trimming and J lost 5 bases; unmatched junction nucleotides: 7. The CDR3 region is CASSPRGLAHEQYF. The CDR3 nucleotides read TGTGCCAGCAGCCCGAGGGGACTAGCCCACGAGCAGTACTTC.

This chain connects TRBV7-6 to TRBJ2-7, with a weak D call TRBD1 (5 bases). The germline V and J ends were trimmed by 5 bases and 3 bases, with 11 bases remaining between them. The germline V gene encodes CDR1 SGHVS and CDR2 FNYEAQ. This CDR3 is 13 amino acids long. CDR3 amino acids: CASSPGPNYEQYF. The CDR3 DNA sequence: TGTGCCAGCAGCCCAGGGCCCAACTACGAGCAGTACTTC.

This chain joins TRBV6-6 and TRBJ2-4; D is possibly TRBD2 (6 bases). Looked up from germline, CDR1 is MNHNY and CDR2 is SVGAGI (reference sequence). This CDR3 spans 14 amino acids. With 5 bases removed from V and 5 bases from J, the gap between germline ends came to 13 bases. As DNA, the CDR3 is TGTGCCAGCAGTCTACTCGGGGGAGAAAACATTCAGTACTTC. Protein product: CASSLLGGENIQYF.

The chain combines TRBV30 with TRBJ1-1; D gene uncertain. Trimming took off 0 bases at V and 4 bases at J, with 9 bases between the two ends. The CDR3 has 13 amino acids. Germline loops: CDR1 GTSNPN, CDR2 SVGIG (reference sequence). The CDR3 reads CAWSVSGITEAFF. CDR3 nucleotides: TGTGCCTGGAGTGTATCGGGGATCACTGAAGCTTTCTTT.

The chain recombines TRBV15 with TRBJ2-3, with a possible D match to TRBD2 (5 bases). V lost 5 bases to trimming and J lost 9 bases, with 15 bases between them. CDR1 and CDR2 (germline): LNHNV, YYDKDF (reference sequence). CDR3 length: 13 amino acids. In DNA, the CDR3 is TGTGCCACCAGCGACTCGAAACTAGAGACGCAGTATTTT. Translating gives CATSDSKLETQYF.